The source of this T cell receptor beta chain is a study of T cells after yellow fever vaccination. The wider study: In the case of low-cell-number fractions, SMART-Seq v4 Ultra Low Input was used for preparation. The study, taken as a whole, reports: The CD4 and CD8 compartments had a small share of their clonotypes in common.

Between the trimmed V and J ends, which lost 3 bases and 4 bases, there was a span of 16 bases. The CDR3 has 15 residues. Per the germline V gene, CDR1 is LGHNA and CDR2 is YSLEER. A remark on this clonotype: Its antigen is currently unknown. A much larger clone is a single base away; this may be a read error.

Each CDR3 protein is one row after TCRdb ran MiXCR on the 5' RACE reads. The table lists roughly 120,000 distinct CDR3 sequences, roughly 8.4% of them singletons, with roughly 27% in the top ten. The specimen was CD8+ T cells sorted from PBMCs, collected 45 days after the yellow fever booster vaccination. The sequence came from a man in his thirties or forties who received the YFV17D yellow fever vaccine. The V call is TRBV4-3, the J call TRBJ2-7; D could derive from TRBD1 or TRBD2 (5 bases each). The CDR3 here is CASSHFSVRTYEQYF. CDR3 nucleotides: TGCGCCAGCAGCCATTTTAGCGTGAGGACATACGAGCAGTACTTC.